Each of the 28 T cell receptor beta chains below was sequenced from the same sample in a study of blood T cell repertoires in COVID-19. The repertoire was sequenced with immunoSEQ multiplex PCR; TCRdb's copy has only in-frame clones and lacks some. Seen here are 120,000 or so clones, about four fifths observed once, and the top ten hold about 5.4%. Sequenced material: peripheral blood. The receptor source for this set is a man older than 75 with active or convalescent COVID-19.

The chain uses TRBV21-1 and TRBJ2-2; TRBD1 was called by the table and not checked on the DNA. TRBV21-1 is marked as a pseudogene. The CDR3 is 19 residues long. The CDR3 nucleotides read TGTGCCAGCAGCAAAGGGAGAAGGACAGCGACTCCGAACACCGGGGAGCTGTTTTTT. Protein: CASSKGRRTATPNTGELFF.

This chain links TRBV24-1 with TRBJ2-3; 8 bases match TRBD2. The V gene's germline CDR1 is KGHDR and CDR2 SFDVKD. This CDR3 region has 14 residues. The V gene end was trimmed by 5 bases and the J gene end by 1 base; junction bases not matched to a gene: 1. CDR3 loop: CATSVRGGTDTQYF. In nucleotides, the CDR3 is TGTGCCACCAGTGTGCGGGGGGGCACAGATACGCAGTATTTT.

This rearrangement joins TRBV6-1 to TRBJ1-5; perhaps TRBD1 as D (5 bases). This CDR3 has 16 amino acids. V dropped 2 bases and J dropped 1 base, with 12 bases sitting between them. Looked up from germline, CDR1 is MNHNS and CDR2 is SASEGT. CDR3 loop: CASSEWGVSSNQPQHF. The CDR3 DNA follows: TGTGCCAGCAGTGAATGGGGGGTATCCAGCAATCAGCCCCAGCATTTT.

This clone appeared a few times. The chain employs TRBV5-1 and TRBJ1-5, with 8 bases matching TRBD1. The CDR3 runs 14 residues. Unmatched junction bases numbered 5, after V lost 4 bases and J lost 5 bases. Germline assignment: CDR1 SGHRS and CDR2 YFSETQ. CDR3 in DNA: TGCGCCAGCAGCCCTCAGGGGGCTGATCAGCCCCAGCATTTT. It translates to CASSPQGADQPQHF.

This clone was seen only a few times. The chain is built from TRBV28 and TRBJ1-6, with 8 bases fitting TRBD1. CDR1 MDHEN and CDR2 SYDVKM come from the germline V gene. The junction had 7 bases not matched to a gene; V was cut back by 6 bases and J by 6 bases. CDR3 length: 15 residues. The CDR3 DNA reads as TGTGCCAGCAGGCCAGGGGGCGATACTAATTCACCCCTCCACTTT. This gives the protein CASRPGGDTNSPLHF.

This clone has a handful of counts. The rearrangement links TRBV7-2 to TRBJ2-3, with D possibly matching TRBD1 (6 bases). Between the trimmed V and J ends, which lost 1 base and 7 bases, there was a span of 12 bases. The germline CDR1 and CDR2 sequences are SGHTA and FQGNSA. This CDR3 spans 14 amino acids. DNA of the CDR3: TGTGCCAGCAGCTTAGTGAGTGGGACAAATACGCAGTATTTT. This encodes CASSLVSGTNTQYF.

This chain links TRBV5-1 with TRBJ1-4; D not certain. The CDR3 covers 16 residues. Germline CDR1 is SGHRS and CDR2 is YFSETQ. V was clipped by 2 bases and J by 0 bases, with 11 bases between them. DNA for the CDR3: TGCGCCAGCAGCTTCACGTACGGTGCAACTAATGAAAAACTGTTTTTT. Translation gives CASSFTYGATNEKLFF.

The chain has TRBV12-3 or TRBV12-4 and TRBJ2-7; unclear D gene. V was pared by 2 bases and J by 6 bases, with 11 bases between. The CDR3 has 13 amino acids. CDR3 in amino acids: CASSLQIRGEQYF. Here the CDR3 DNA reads TGTGCCAGCAGTTTACAGATACGAGGCGAGCAGTACTTC.

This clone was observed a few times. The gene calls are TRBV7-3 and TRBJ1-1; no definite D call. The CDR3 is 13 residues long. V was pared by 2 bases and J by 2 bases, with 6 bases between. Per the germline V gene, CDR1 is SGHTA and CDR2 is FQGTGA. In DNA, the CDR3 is TGTGCCAGCAGCTTACCGGGTAACACTGAAGCTTTCTTT. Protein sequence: CASSLPGNTEAFF.

The CDR3 region has the DNA TGTGCCACCAGTCAGGGGTCGGGAAGCAATCAGCCCCAGCATTTT. Translating it yields CATSQGSGSNQPQHF. The rearrangement joins TRBV24-1 to TRBJ1-5, with D maybe TRBD1 (6 bases). The V and J ends lost 6 bases and 1 base respectively, with 12 bases between them. CDR1 and CDR2 from the germline V gene are KGHDR and SFDVKD. CDR3 length: 15 residues.

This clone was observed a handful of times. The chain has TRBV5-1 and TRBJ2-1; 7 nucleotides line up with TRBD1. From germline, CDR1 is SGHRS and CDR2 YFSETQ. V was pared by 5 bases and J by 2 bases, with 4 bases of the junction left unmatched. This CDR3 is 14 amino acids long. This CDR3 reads CASRTGRAYNEQFF. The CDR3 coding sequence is TGCGCCAGCAGGACAGGGCGTGCCTACAATGAGCAGTTCTTC.

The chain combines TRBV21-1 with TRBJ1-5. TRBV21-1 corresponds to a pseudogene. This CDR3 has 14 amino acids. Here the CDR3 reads CASPEFHLNQPQHF. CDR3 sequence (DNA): TGTGCCAGCCCCGAGTTCCACCTCAATCAGCCCCAGCATTTT.

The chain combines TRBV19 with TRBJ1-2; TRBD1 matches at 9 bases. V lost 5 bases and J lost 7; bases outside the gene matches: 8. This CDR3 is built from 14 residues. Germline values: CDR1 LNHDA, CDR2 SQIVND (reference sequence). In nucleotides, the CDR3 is TGTGCCAGTAGTCCGGGGGACAGGGTAGCTGGCTACACCTTC. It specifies CASSPGDRVAGYTF.

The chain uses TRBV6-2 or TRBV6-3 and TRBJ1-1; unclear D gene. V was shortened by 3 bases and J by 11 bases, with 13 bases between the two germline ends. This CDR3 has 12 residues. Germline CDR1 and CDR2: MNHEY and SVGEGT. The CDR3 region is CASSYIGGDAFF. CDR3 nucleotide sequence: TGTGCCAGCAGTTATATAGGCGGGGATGCTTTCTTT.

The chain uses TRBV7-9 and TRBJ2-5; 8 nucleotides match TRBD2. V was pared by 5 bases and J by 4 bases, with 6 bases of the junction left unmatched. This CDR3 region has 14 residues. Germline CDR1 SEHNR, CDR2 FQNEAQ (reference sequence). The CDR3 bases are TGTGCCAGCAGCCGCCGGGGGGGTGGAGAGACCCAGTACTTC. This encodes CASSRRGGGETQYF.

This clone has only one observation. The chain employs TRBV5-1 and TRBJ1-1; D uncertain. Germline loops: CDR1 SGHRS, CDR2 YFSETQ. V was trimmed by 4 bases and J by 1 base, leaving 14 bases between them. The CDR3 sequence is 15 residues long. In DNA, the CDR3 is TGCGCCAGCAGCCTTGGTACAGTCTCGAACACTGAAGCTTTCTTT. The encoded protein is CASSLGTVSNTEAFF.

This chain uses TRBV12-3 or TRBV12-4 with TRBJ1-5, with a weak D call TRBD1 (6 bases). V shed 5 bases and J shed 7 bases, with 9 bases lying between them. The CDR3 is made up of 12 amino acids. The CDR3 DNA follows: TGTGCCAGCAGTCTGACAGGACAGCCCCAGCATTTT. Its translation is CASSLTGQPQHF.

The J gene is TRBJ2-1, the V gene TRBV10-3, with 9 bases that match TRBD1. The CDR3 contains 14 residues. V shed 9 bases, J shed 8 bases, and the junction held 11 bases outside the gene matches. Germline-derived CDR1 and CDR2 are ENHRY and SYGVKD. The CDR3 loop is CAIRPGTGSHEQFF. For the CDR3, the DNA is TGTGCCATAAGGCCCGGGACAGGGTCCCATGAGCAGTTCTTC.

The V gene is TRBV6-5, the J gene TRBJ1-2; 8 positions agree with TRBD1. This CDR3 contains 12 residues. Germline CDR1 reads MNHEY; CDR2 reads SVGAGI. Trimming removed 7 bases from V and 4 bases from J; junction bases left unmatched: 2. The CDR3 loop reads CASTGQGYGYTF. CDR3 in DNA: TGTGCCAGCACCGGACAGGGCTATGGCTACACCTTC.

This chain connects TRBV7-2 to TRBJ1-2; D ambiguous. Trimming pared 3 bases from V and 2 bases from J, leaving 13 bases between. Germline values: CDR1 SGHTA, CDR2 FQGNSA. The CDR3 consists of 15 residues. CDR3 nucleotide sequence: TGTGCCAGCAGCTTTGGCGTCGGGGAGAACTATGGCTACACCTTC. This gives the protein CASSFGVGENYGYTF.

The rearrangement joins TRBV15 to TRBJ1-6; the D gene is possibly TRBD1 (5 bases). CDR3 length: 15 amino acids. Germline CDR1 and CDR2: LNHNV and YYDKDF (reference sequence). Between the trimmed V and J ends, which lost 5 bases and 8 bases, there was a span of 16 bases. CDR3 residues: CATSAQQVRDSPLHF. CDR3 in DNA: TGTGCCACCAGCGCCCAACAGGTTAGAGATTCACCCCTCCACTTT.

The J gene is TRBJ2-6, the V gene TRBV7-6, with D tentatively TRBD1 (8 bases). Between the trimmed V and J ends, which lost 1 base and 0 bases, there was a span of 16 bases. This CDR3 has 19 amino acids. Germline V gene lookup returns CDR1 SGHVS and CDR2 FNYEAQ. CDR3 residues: CASSLVGGTGVSGANVLTF. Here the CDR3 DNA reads TGTGCCAGCAGCTTAGTCGGGGGGACAGGAGTCTCTGGGGCCAACGTCCTGACTTTC.

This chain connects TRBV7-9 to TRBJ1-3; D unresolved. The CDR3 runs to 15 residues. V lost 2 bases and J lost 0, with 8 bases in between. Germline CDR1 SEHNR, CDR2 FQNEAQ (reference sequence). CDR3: CASSLMASSGNTIYF. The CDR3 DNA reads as TGTGCCAGCAGCTTAATGGCAAGCTCTGGAAACACCATATATTTT.

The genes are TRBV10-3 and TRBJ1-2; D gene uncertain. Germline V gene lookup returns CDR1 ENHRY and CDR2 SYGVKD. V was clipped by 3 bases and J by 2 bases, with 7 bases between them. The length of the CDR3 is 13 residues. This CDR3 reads CAISDAENYGYTF. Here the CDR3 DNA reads TGTGCCATCAGTGATGCCGAGAACTATGGCTACACCTTC.

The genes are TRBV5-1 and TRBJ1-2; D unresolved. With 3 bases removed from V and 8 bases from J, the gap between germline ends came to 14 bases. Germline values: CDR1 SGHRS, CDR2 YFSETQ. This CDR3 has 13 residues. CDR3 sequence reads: CASSSGDQRGYTF. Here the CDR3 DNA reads TGCGCCAGCAGCTCCGGAGACCAGCGGGGCTACACCTTC. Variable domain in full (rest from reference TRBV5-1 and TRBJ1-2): KAGVTQTPRYLIKTRGQQVTLSCSPISGHRSVSWYQQTPGQGLQFLFEYFSETQRNKGNFPGRFSGRQFSNSRSEMNVSTLELGDSALYLCASSSGDQRGYTFGSGTRLTVV.

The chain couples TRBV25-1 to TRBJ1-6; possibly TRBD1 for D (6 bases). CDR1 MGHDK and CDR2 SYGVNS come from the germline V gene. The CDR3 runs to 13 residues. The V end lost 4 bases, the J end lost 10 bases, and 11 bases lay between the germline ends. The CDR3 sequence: CASSASGESPLHF. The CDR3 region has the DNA TGTGCCAGCAGTGCTTCAGGGGAATCACCCCTCCACTTT. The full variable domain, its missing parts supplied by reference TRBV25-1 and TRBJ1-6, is EADIYQTPRYLVIGTGKKITLECSQTMGHDKMYWYQQDPGMELHLIHYSYGVNSTEKGDLSSESTVSRIRTEHFPLTLESARPSHTSQYLCASSASGESPLHFGNGTRLTVT.

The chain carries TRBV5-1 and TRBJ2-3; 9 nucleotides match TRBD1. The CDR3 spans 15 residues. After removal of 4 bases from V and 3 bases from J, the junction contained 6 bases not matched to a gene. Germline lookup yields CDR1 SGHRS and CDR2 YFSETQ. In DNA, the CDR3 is TGCGCCAGCAGCCCTACAGGGGGCAGGACAGATACGCAGTATTTT. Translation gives CASSPTGGRTDTQYF.

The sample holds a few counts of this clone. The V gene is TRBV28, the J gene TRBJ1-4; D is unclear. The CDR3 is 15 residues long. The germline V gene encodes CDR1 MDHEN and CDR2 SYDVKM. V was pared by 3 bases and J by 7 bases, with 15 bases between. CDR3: CASSFSFGLSEKLFF. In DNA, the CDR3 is TGTGCCAGCAGTTTCTCCTTCGGTCTTAGTGAAAAACTGTTTTTT.